A selection of T cell receptor beta chains follows, all from one sample in a study of post-analysis software for immune sequencing data. TCRdb re-called the PCR reads with MiXCR, one entry per CDR3 protein. The sample carries about half a million distinct CDR3 sequences, approximately 46% recorded once. Sequenced input: blood. The receptors come from a girl between 5 and 17 years old with multiple sclerosis. Both conserved end residues are part of each CDR3. Each record gives: D gene, clone size, V gene, J gene, CDR3 DNA, CDR3 protein. A D gene is named only where the DNA matches it firmly. The listing skips clone size in some rows; elsewhere it reads once, few, many or a size class.

d_gene: NA; abundance: NA; v_gene: TRBV29-1; j_gene: TRBJ1-2; CDR3nt: TGCAGCGCTGTTGGGACGGTAAAAAATGGCTACACCTTC; CDR3aa: CSAVGTVKNGYTF
d_gene: TRBD1; abundance: NA; v_gene: TRBV5-1; j_gene: TRBJ2-1; CDR3nt: TGCGCCAGCAGCAAGGACAGGCGTTACCTCAATGAGCAGTTCTTC; CDR3aa: CASSKDRRYLNEQFF
d_gene: NA; abundance: NA; v_gene: TRBV20-1; j_gene: TRBJ2-3; CDR3nt: TGCAGTGGTCAGGGGGACTCAGATACGCAGTATTTT; CDR3aa: CSGQGDSDTQYF
d_gene: NA; abundance: NA; v_gene: TRBV7-9; j_gene: TRBJ1-1; CDR3nt: TGTGCCAGCAGCTTAGGAGGGGTATACACTGAAGCTTTCTTT; CDR3aa: CASSLGGVYTEAFF
d_gene: TRBD2; abundance: NA; v_gene: TRBV28; j_gene: TRBJ2-1; CDR3nt: TGTGCCAGCGGTTTATCTTGGACGTTCCTAGCGGGAGTCGCTTTAGATGAGCAGTTCTTC; CDR3aa: CASGLSWTFLAGVALDEQFF
d_gene: NA; abundance: NA; v_gene: TRBV7-9; j_gene: TRBJ2-7; CDR3nt: TGTGCCAGCAGCCCCGGCGGGCGTGACTCCTCCTACGAGCAGTACTTC; CDR3aa: CASSPGGRDSSYEQYF
d_gene: TRBD1; abundance: NA; v_gene: TRBV20-1; j_gene: TRBJ1-2; CDR3nt: TGCAGTGCTCCCCGGGACAGCCTCTATGGCTACACCTTC; CDR3aa: CSAPRDSLYGYTF
d_gene: NA; abundance: NA; v_gene: TRBV28; j_gene: TRBJ2-2; CDR3nt: TGTGCCAGCAGCCTAGATACTTCCACCGGGGAGCTGTTTTTT; CDR3aa: CASSLDTSTGELFF
d_gene: NA; abundance: NA; v_gene: TRBV9; j_gene: TRBJ1-4; CDR3nt: TGTGCCAGCAGCGTAGAGTGGGCAGGGCACGAAAAACTGTTTTTT; CDR3aa: CASSVEWAGHEKLFF
d_gene: NA; abundance: NA; v_gene: TRBV5-1; j_gene: TRBJ1-6; CDR3nt: TGCGCCAGCAGCCTGGACAGCCGAAATAATTCACCCCTCCACTTT; CDR3aa: CASSLDSRNNSPLHF
d_gene: NA; abundance: NA; v_gene: TRBV6-2/TRBV6-3; j_gene: TRBJ1-5; CDR3nt: TGTGCCGGCAGTTACTCGACAGAGGAGCAGCCCCAGCATTTT; CDR3aa: CAGSYSTEEQPQHF
d_gene: TRBD2; abundance: NA; v_gene: TRBV20-1; j_gene: TRBJ2-5; CDR3nt: TGCAGTGCTGGACCGACTAGCGGGGAGTACCGAGAGACCCAGTACTTC; CDR3aa: CSAGPTSGEYRETQYF
d_gene: NA; abundance: NA; v_gene: TRBV3-1; j_gene: TRBJ2-7; CDR3nt: TGTGCCAGCAGCCATTTAGAGTCCTACGAGCAGTACTTC; CDR3aa: CASSHLESYEQYF
d_gene: NA; abundance: few; v_gene: TRBV7-9; j_gene: TRBJ2-5; CDR3nt: TGTGCCAGCAGCTTAGCACAGGGATGGTCCGAGACCCAGTACTTC; CDR3aa: CASSLAQGWSETQYF
d_gene: TRBD1; abundance: once; v_gene: TRBV5-8; j_gene: TRBJ2-5; CDR3nt: TGTGCCAGCAGCGGAACCGGACTCCCAGGGGGAGAGACCCAGTACTTC; CDR3aa: CASSGTGLPGGETQYF
d_gene: TRBD1; abundance: NA; v_gene: TRBV12-3/TRBV12-4; j_gene: TRBJ2-7; CDR3nt: TGTGCCAGCAGGCCAGGGACAGCTTCCTCCTACGAGCAGTACTTC; CDR3aa: CASRPGTASSYEQYF
d_gene: TRBD2; abundance: once; v_gene: TRBV20-1; j_gene: TRBJ2-3; CDR3nt: TGCAGTGCTCAAGCCGGGACTAGCGGGAGTCGTACAGATACGCAGTATTTT; CDR3aa: CSAQAGTSGSRTDTQYF
d_gene: TRBD2; abundance: once; v_gene: TRBV5-6; j_gene: TRBJ2-5; CDR3nt: TGTGCCAGCAGCAGCGAGGGAGGGGCTTGGGAAATACAGACCCAGTACTTC; CDR3aa: CASSSEGGAWEIQTQYF
d_gene: NA; abundance: NA; v_gene: TRBV9; j_gene: TRBJ1-2; CDR3nt: TGTGCCAGCAGCGAATCGGGCCACTATGGCTACACCTTC; CDR3aa: CASSESGHYGYTF
d_gene: TRBD2; abundance: NA; v_gene: TRBV7-3; j_gene: TRBJ2-5; CDR3nt: TGTGCCAGCAGCTTCTCAGCGGGAGGGGAAAAGACCCAGTACTTC; CDR3aa: CASSFSAGGEKTQYF
d_gene: NA; abundance: NA; v_gene: TRBV30; j_gene: TRBJ2-5; CDR3nt: TGTGCCTGGAGTGTCTCGGATGAGGACCAGTACTTC; CDR3aa: CAWSVSDEDQYF
d_gene: TRBD1; abundance: NA; v_gene: TRBV20-1; j_gene: TRBJ1-4; CDR3nt: TGCAGTGCTAGAGCCAGGGGGGACGAAAAACTGTTTTTT; CDR3aa: CSARARGDEKLFF
d_gene: TRBD2; abundance: NA; v_gene: TRBV20-1; j_gene: TRBJ2-7; CDR3nt: TGCAGTGCTAGTCCTAGCGGGTCTCCCTACGAGCAGTACTTC; CDR3aa: CSASPSGSPYEQYF
d_gene: NA; abundance: once; v_gene: TRBV5-6; j_gene: TRBJ2-7; CDR3nt: TGTGCCAGCAGCATTGACCCGGACGCCTCCTACGAGCAGTACTTC; CDR3aa: CASSIDPDASYEQYF
d_gene: NA; abundance: NA; v_gene: TRBV20-1; j_gene: TRBJ1-1; CDR3nt: TGCAGTGCGCAATTTCAAAACACTGAAGCTTTCTTT; CDR3aa: CSAQFQNTEAFF
d_gene: NA; abundance: NA; v_gene: TRBV7-2; j_gene: TRBJ1-2; CDR3nt: TGTGCCAGCAACCAGATCGCCACGAGGGGCTACACCTTC; CDR3aa: CASNQIATRGYTF
d_gene: NA; abundance: NA; v_gene: TRBV24-1; j_gene: TRBJ2-7; CDR3nt: TGTGCCACCAGTGATTTCTACCGCTCCTACGAGCAGTACTTC; CDR3aa: CATSDFYRSYEQYF
d_gene: NA; abundance: few; v_gene: TRBV29-1; j_gene: TRBJ2-7; CDR3nt: TGCAGCGTTGGTCGGGACTCCTACGAGCAGTACTTC; CDR3aa: CSVGRDSYEQYF
d_gene: TRBD2; abundance: few; v_gene: TRBV3-1; j_gene: TRBJ2-7; CDR3nt: TGTGCCAGCAGCCTAGCGGGAGTATGGGAGCAGTACTTC; CDR3aa: CASSLAGVWEQYF
d_gene: NA; abundance: NA; v_gene: TRBV20-1; j_gene: TRBJ2-6; CDR3nt: TGCAGTGCTAGAGCGCCTGGGACTGCTAGCTCTGGGGCCAACGTCCTGACTTTC; CDR3aa: CSARAPGTASSGANVLTF
d_gene: TRBD1; abundance: NA; v_gene: TRBV6-5; j_gene: TRBJ2-3; CDR3nt: TGTGCCAGCAGCCGCGGGACAGGGGAGACAGATACGCAGTATTTT; CDR3aa: CASSRGTGETDTQYF
d_gene: NA; abundance: NA; v_gene: TRBV20-1; j_gene: TRBJ2-1; CDR3nt: TGCAGTGCTAGAGAGTATGGGTCCTACAATGAGCAGTTCTTC; CDR3aa: CSAREYGSYNEQFF
d_gene: NA; abundance: once; v_gene: TRBV20-1; j_gene: TRBJ2-5; CDR3nt: TGCAGTGCTAGAGACAAATCAACCTCGGGACTTCTTACCAAAGAGACCCAGTACTTC; CDR3aa: CSARDKSTSGLLTKETQYF
d_gene: NA; abundance: NA; v_gene: TRBV12-3/TRBV12-4; j_gene: TRBJ2-3; CDR3nt: TGTGCCAGCAGGGCAGGGGTGACAGATACGCAGTATTTT; CDR3aa: CASRAGVTDTQYF
d_gene: TRBD1; abundance: NA; v_gene: TRBV28; j_gene: TRBJ1-2; CDR3nt: TGTGCCAGCAGTTGGACAGGGGAGGGGAGCTATGGCTACACCTTC; CDR3aa: CASSWTGEGSYGYTF
d_gene: TRBD2; abundance: few; v_gene: TRBV20-1; j_gene: TRBJ2-1; CDR3nt: TGCAGTGCTGGCGGACTAGCGGGAGATGTCTACAATGAGCAGTTCTTC; CDR3aa: CSAGGLAGDVYNEQFF
d_gene: NA; abundance: NA; v_gene: TRBV10-3; j_gene: TRBJ2-1; CDR3nt: TGTGCCATCAGTGATCCCCCGAGCGAGCAGTTCTTC; CDR3aa: CAISDPPSEQFF
d_gene: NA; abundance: NA; v_gene: TRBV7-6; j_gene: TRBJ1-5; CDR3nt: TGTGCCAGCAGCCCTCTGGGGGGGCATCAGCCCCAGCATTTT; CDR3aa: CASSPLGGHQPQHF
d_gene: NA; abundance: few; v_gene: TRBV13; j_gene: TRBJ2-1; CDR3nt: TGTGCCAGCAGCCCTCAACTAGCCGTCTACAATGAGCAGTTCTTC; CDR3aa: CASSPQLAVYNEQFF
d_gene: NA; abundance: NA; v_gene: TRBV15; j_gene: TRBJ2-3; CDR3nt: TGTGCCACCAGCAGCCCGGAGGACGGCACAGATACGCAGTATTTT; CDR3aa: CATSSPEDGTDTQYF
d_gene: NA; abundance: NA; v_gene: TRBV7-8; j_gene: TRBJ2-7; CDR3nt: TGTGCCAGCAGCTTTACGACCGGGGCCCAAAGCGAGCAGTACTTC; CDR3aa: CASSFTTGAQSEQYF
d_gene: NA; abundance: NA; v_gene: TRBV27; j_gene: TRBJ2-7; CDR3nt: TGTGCCAGCGGCGAGGTCCCCCGCGAGCAGTACTTC; CDR3aa: CASGEVPREQYF
d_gene: NA; abundance: NA; v_gene: TRBV6-2/TRBV6-3; j_gene: TRBJ2-1; CDR3nt: TGTGCCAGCCGGGTGGGGAGCTCCTACAATGAGCAGTTCTTC; CDR3aa: CASRVGSSYNEQFF
d_gene: TRBD1; abundance: NA; v_gene: TRBV6-2/TRBV6-3; j_gene: TRBJ2-7; CDR3nt: TGTGCCAGCAGCACGCCGGGACAGGGGACCTACGAGCAGTACTTC; CDR3aa: CASSTPGQGTYEQYF
d_gene: NA; abundance: many; v_gene: TRBV12-3/TRBV12-4; j_gene: TRBJ2-3; CDR3nt: TGTGCCAGCAGTCCCCGACTCGGGGATACGCAGTATTTT; CDR3aa: CASSPRLGDTQYF
d_gene: TRBD1; abundance: few; v_gene: TRBV3-1; j_gene: TRBJ1-2; CDR3nt: TGTGCCAGCAGCCAGGGACAGAAGGATGGCTACACCTTC; CDR3aa: CASSQGQKDGYTF
d_gene: NA; abundance: NA; v_gene: TRBV3-1; j_gene: TRBJ2-3; CDR3nt: TGTGCCAGCAGCCAGCCTCCCCTTCGAGGGTTTGGAGATACGCAGTATTTT; CDR3aa: CASSQPPLRGFGDTQYF
d_gene: NA; abundance: few; v_gene: TRBV29-1; j_gene: TRBJ2-6; CDR3nt: TGCAGCGTTGAAGTCGGAAGGGCCCACTCTGGGGCCAACGTCCTGACTTTC; CDR3aa: CSVEVGRAHSGANVLTF
d_gene: TRBD1; abundance: few; v_gene: TRBV6-5; j_gene: TRBJ2-4; CDR3nt: TGTGCCAGCAGTAACGGACAGGGAGCAAACATTCAGTACTTC; CDR3aa: CASSNGQGANIQYF
d_gene: TRBD1; abundance: NA; v_gene: TRBV20-1; j_gene: TRBJ1-1; CDR3nt: TGCAGTGGCAACGGAGGACAGGGCACTGAAGCTTTCTTT; CDR3aa: CSGNGGQGTEAFF
d_gene: NA; abundance: NA; v_gene: TRBV20-1; j_gene: TRBJ2-1; CDR3nt: TGCAGTGCTAGACACGGACAGCGTACTAACAATGAGCAGTTCTTC; CDR3aa: CSARHGQRTNNEQFF